Listed below are T cell receptor beta chains from one sample, sequenced in a study of beta chain features in type 1 diabetes. Measured with immunoSEQ multiplex PCR; TCRdb has only the in-frame clones, and not every one. The sample records hundreds of thousands of clones, around 12% being singletons. The sample comprised naive CD4+ T cells from blood. These receptors all stem from a woman younger than 30 with type 1 diabetes. The CDR3 runs from the conserved cysteine through the conserved F or W. A D gene is named only where the DNA matches it firmly.

>TRBV18|TRBD2|TRBJ2-7
CASSPGLNYEQYF
>TRBV9|-|TRBJ1-3
CASSVLGSGDGGNTIYF
>TRBV6-5|-|TRBJ2-7
CASSRPGQLYEQYF
>TRBV9|-|TRBJ2-1
CASSVDIGQYNEQFF
>TRBV7-2|TRBD2|TRBJ2-1
CASSFTSGGSFNEQFF
>TRBV4-3|-|TRBJ1-5
CASSQILSNQPQHF
>TRBV5-1|-|TRBJ2-1
CASAVLAGSYNEQFF
>TRBV27|-|TRBJ1-5
CASSLLSGNQPQHF
>TRBV27|-|TRBJ1-1
CASSLLLNTEAFF
>TRBV2|TRBD2|TRBJ2-1
CASSASGNTYNEQFF
>TRBV7-2|-|TRBJ1-1
CASSPIQGNTEAFF
>TRBV7-9|TRBD1|TRBJ2-7
CASSQQDRGSSYEQYF
>TRBV29-1|TRBD2|TRBJ2-7
CSVRGRGGYEQYF
>TRBV30|TRBD1|TRBJ1-5
CAWSGGQGGNQPQHF
>TRBV11-3|TRBD2|TRBJ2-1
CASSSRLAGGDEQFF
>TRBV5-4|-|TRBJ2-7
CASSPSGNSYEQYF
>TRBV7-2|TRBD1|TRBJ2-5
CASSLWDRGQETQYF
>TRBV4-1|TRBD2|TRBJ2-5
CASSQEGGGGLKTQYF
>TRBV29-1|-|TRBJ2-1
CSEAVYNEQFF
>TRBV19|-|TRBJ2-4
CASSIDTAKNIQYF
>TRBV2|-|TRBJ1-3
CASSEVDSGNTIYF
>TRBV30|-|TRBJ1-5
CAWSFRDNQPQHF
>TRBV2|TRBD1|TRBJ2-4
CASSSRRGQGGGIQYF
>TRBV7-9|-|TRBJ2-5
CASSQVEETQYF
>TRBV25-1|-|TRBJ2-3
CASSGGGTDTQYF
>TRBV4-3|-|TRBJ2-2
CASSQEETYTGELFF
>TRBV29-1|TRBD1|TRBJ1-3
CSVYDRAYGNTIYF
>TRBV4-3|-|TRBJ2-1
CASSQEGRRNEQFF
>TRBV30|-|TRBJ2-7
CAWTGDRRTYEQYF
>TRBV30|TRBD1|TRBJ1-4
CAWSAGQGGEKLFF
>TRBV9|-|TRBJ2-1
CASSVALYNEQFF
>TRBV19|TRBD1|TRBJ2-7
CASGNRGYEQYF
>TRBV30|-|TRBJ2-5
CAWSASVETQYF
>TRBV5-6|-|TRBJ2-5
CASSSLVRETQYF
>TRBV28|TRBD2|TRBJ2-1
CASSSSTSGGTHNEQFF
>TRBV25-1|-|TRBJ2-7
CASSGQARTIYEQYF
>TRBV25-1|TRBD1|TRBJ1-2
CASSDGQVYGYTF
>TRBV28|TRBD2|TRBJ2-5
CASSLRGGTETQYF
>TRBV6-5|-|TRBJ1-2
CASSYTVNYGYTF
>TRBV27|-|TRBJ2-1
CASSFQRTYNEQFF
>TRBV5-1|-|TRBJ2-7
CASSLDPSSSYEQYF